Listed here is a single T cell receptor beta chain. No antigen is known for it. This CDR3 has 14 amino acids. Trimming cost V 3 bases and J 6 bases, with 14 bases left between them. Germline V gives CDR1 SEHNR, CDR2 FQNEAQ (reference sequence). With template switching, a universal primer site was added, and the cDNA carried unique molecular identifiers. Each CDR3 protein gets one entry after TCRdb re-called the 5' RACE reads with MiXCR. The repertoire includes about 530,000 distinct CDR3 sequences, around 22% of them detected once, and around 0.48% sits in the top ten. This specimen comes from a study of identical twins. Notes on the study in general: Beta clonotypes that were abundant in cord blood contained fewer insertions, a pattern absent from memory repertoires.

This sample was also put to use in a study of yellow fever vaccine responses in identical twins.

The specimen was CD4+ T cells sorted from blood. The chain employs TRBV7-9 and TRBJ1-1; maybe TRBD1 (5 bases). The TCR sequence derives from a woman between 18 and 30 years old in good health. The CDR3 here is CASSLLEGWSEAFF. The DNA for the CDR3 is TGTGCCAGCAGCTTGTTGGAGGGGTGGTCTGAAGCTTTCTTT.